The 2 T cell receptor beta chains below come from one sample, sequenced in a study of blood T cells in healthy people across ages. The use of a sample-barcoded 5' primer and a J-beta primer mix characterized a second PCR of roughly 7 to 11 cycles. TCRdb fed the 5' RACE reads into MiXCR, producing one record per CDR3 protein. The repertoire consists of 750,000 to 950,000 distinct CDR3 sequences, with roughly 25% occurring once and the leading ten covering around 3%. The same specimen was also included in a second study, on T cells of mothers and their children.

Sequenced input: blood. Receptors originate from a boy aged 5-17 years in good health.

V gene TRBV5-1 combines with J gene TRBJ1-2; TRBD1 matches 7 bases. CDR1 is SGHRS and CDR2 is YFSETQ in the germline V gene. This CDR3 contains 15 residues. J was trimmed by 0 bases and V by 3 bases; bases with no gene match: 5. CDR3 nucleotide sequence: TGCGCCAGCAGCTGGACAGGACCAGCTAACTATGGCTACACCTTC. Translation gives CASSWTGPANYGYTF.

Only a few counts were recorded for this clonotype. The chain couples TRBV27 to TRBJ2-5, with 10 bases aligning to TRBD2. Germline CDR1 reads MNHEY; CDR2 reads SMNVEV (reference sequence). V lost 7 bases and J lost 7; bases outside the gene matches: 0. The CDR3 has 11 amino acids. CDR3 sequence (DNA): TGTGCCAGCATAGCGGGAGGGACCCAGTACTTC. Protein product: CASIAGGTQYF.